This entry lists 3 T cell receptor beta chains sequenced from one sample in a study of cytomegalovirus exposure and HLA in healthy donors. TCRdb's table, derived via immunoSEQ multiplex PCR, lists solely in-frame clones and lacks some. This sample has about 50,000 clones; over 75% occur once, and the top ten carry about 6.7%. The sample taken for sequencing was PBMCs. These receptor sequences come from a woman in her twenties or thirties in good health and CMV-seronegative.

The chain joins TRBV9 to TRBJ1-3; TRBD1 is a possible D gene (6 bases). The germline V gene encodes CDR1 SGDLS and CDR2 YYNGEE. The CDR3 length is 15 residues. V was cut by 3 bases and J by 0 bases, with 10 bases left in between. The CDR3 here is CASSAQGSSGNTIYF. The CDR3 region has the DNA TGTGCCAGCAGCGCACAGGGAAGCTCTGGAAACACCATATATTTT. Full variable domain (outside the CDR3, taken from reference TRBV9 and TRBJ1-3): DSGVTQTPKHLITATGQRVTLRCSPRSGDLSVYWYQQSLDQGLQFLIQYYNGEERAKGNILERFSAQQFPDLHSELNLSSLELGDSALYFCASSAQGSSGNTIYFGEGSWLTVV.

CDR3 nucleotide sequence: TGCAGCGTTGGGACCGAAAAGCGGGGGACCTACGAGCAGTACTTC. Its protein product is CSVGTEKRGTYEQYF. V gene TRBV29-1 combines with J gene TRBJ2-7; 8 bases are a match to TRBD2. Trimming took 4 bases from V and 2 from J; bases not matched to a gene: 10. The germline V gene has CDR1 SQVTM and CDR2 ANQGSEA. CDR3 length equals 15 residues.

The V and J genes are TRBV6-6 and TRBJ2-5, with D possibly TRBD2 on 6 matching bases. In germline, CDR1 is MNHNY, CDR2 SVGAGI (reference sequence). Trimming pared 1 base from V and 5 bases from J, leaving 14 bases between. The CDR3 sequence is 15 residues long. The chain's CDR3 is CASSYYPRAGETQYF. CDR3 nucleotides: TGTGCCAGCAGTTACTATCCCAGGGCGGGGGAGACCCAGTACTTC.